This TCR beta chain was obtained from a study of T-cell memory formation after mild COVID-19. About the study: Largely, the TCR clusters proved donor specific. Study observations and caveats: For second-wave clones that peaked at day 37, SARS-CoV-2 specificity went unverified.

J lost 0 bases, V lost 0 bases, and 13 bases had no gene match. Looked up from germline, CDR1 is LGHNA and CDR2 is YSLEER. This CDR3 region has 20 residues. This clonotype was counted only a few times. Antigen unknown. TCRdb re-called the 5' RACE reads with MiXCR, one entry per CDR3 protein. The sample contains about 300,000 distinct CDR3 sequences, 15% to 20% of which appear only once. The rearrangement uses TRBV4-3 and TRBJ2-3; 9 bases map to TRBD2. The material sequenced was PBMCs or a T cell subset sorted from them (not recorded which). The source of this sequence is a man between 18 and 35 years old who had mild COVID-19 (a few samples of this study predate the infection). Cell type and time point are not known. The CDR3 protein is CASSQDQSGGYLISTDTQYF. CDR3 nucleotide sequence: TGCGCCAGCAGCCAAGATCAAAGCGGGGGGTATTTAATTAGCACAGATACGCAGTATTTT.